This T cell receptor (beta chain) was observed in a study of blood T cell repertoires in COVID-19 (TCRdb year 2020). A note on the overall study: Collaborator samples came from the United States, Italy and Spain and covered acute and convalescent phases of COVID-19. The prospective study material was composed of cDNA or gDNA derived from T cells, B-cell-depleted T cells, or PBMCs. Subjects who had been exposed to COVID-19, were actively infected with it, or had recovered from it provided the deeply sampled blood TCRbeta repertoires that made up the dataset. The repertoires were released in a freely available public database intended as a resource for research on the immune response to SARS-CoV-2. The samples were drawn from two sources: the first 160 participants of the ongoing ImmuneRACE study, and approximately 1,300 subjects contributed by 6 global collaborators. Sample metadata almost always included a de-identified subject ID, COVID-19 status, age in years and sex. HLA class I and class II types, where available, came from metadata supplied by the sample provider rather than from assay-based typing. Points the paper makes about the study in general: The quantity of clinical and demographic metadata differed by source and by participant and was supplied without curation.

The germline ends are 7 bases apart after V is trimmed by 10 bases and J by 3 bases. From the cysteine up to the phenylalanine, the CDR3 has a length of 10 residues. Kept here is only the CDR3 DNA, which spans 30 bases and is read in frame from base 1. Comment on this clone: This clone's antigen is unknown. There are no base qualities to consult, and no much larger clone falls within one base.

TCRbeta CDR3 regions were amplified from genomic DNA by means of the immunoSEQ Assay, a bias-controlled multiplex PCR. The authors' analysis ran thus. The number of nucleated cells in each sample was estimated by amplification of reference gene primers within the assay. Sequence reads were collapsed and filtered to measure the absolute abundance of every unique TCRbeta CDR3 rearrangement. For each sample, productive Simpson clonality was calculated as the square root of Simpson's diversity index over productive rearrangements. TCRdb provides this immuneACCESS table in a form limited to in-frame rearrangements. Some clones are lacking; in checked studies, under half of them reflect an unresolved V gene, and why the rest are absent is not known. The DNA was the basis for D and trimming; V, J and clone size are from that table. Across this sample there are about 180,000 clones, with over 80% seen only once. The biggest ten clones account for 1.5% to 2% of the sample.

Whole blood was collected in K2EDTA tubes by collaborating institutions according to the institutions' own protocols. For TCRbeta analysis, collaborators shipped samples in one of three forms: frozen whole blood, isolated PBMCs, or DNA extracted from either of those sample types. Sequences were obtained from peripheral blood. The clonotype was recovered from a woman aged 50 to 65 with acute or convalescent COVID-19. The chain was built from TRBV5-3 and TRBJ1-1; the best D guess is TRBD1, with 5 bases matching. TRBV5-3 is known as an ORF, though its function is uncertain. The CDR3 reads CASGDTEAFF. The DNA sequence is as follows: TGTGCCTCGGGGGACACTGAAGCTTTCTTT.